This T cell receptor beta chain appears in the sequencing data of a study of STAT5B mutations in CD4+ large granular lymphocyte leukemia. Background on the study: The CDR3 'QG' motif was associated with a particular HLA allele among healthy donors.

Comments on this clone: Its target is unknown.

Healthy controls were blood donor buffy coats. Sequencing was at survey level. Assay: immunoSEQ multiplex PCR; the TCRdb copy retains only in-frame clones and omits some. The table lists roughly 40,000 clones, roughly 80% of them singletons. Whole-study findings and limits: Main leukemic clonotypes were patient-specific, but roughly 25% appeared at low frequency elsewhere.

The length of the CDR3 is 15 residues. Germline values: CDR1 SGHKS, CDR2 YYEKEE (reference sequence). Trimming took off 1 base at V and 1 base at J, with 11 bases between the two ends. The sample taken for sequencing was CD4+ T cells from blood buffy coats. This TCR came from a human donor in good health. The chain couples TRBV5-5 to TRBJ1-1, with D tentatively TRBD1 (5 bases). The CDR3, as DNA: TGTGCCAGCAGCTTGTTTTGGGGCTCGAACACTGAAGCTTTCTTT. Amino acids: CASSLFWGSNTEAFF.